This T cell receptor (beta chain) was retrieved from a study of breast tumors, draining lymph nodes, adjacent tissues. Axillary draining lymph nodes of breast cancer patients supplied the node samples. TCRdb used MiXCR to reprocess the multiplex PCR reads, holding one entry per CDR3 protein. The sample records about 110,000 distinct CDR3 sequences, approximately 28% being singletons. This clonotype occurred many times. V trimming: 10 bases; J trimming: 0 bases; junction bases outside the gene matches: 10. The CDR3 has 15 amino acids. Germline CDR1 reads LNHDA; CDR2 reads SQIVND (reference sequence). Sequences were obtained from axillary lymph node tissue. The sequence was obtained from a female donor with breast cancer. Some clones in this sample may be carry-over from other donors' samples. The V call is TRBV19, the J call TRBJ2-7, with 9 positions matching TRBD2. CDR3 protein: CATSLAGVYSYEQYF. DNA of the CDR3: TGTGCCACTTCTTTAGCGGGAGTTTACTCCTACGAGCAGTACTTC.